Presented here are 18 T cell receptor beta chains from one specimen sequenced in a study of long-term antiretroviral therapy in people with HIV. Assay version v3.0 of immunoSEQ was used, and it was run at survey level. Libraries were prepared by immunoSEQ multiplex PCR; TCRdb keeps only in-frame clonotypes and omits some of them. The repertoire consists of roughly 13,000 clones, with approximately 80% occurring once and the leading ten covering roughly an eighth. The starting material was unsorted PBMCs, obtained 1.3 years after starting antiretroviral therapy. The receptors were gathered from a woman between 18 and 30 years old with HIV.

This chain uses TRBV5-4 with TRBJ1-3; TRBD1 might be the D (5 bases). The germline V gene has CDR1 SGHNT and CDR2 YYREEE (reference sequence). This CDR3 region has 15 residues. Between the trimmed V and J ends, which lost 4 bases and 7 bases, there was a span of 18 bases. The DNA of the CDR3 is TGTGCCAGCAGCCCAACAGGCTCTCCAGGGAACACCATATATTTT. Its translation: CASSPTGSPGNTIYF.

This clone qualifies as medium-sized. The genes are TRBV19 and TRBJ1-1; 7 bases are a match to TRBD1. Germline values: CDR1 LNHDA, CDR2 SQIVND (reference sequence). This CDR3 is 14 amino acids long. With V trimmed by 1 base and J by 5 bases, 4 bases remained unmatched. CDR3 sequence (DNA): TGTGCCAGTAGTATAGGACAGGGATGGACTGAAGCTTTCTTT. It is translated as CASSIGQGWTEAFF.

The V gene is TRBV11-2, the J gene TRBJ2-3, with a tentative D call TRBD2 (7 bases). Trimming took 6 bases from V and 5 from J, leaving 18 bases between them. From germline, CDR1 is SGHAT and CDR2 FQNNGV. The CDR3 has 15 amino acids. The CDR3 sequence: CASRWLAEGEDTQYF. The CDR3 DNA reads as TGTGCCAGCAGGTGGCTAGCGGAGGGGGAAGATACGCAGTATTTT.

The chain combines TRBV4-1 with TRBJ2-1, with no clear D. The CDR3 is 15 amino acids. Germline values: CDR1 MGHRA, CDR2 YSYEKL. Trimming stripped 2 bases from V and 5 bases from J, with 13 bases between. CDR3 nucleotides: TGCGCCAGCAGCCAAAATCTAGTCCCGGACAATGAGCAGTTCTTC. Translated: CASSQNLVPDNEQFF.

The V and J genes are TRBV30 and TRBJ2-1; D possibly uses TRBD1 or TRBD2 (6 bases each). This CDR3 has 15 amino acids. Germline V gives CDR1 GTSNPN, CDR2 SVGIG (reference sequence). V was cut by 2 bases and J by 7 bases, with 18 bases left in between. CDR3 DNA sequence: TGTGCCTGGAGTTGGGATAGCGGAGGGGGAAATGAGCAGTTCTTC. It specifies CAWSWDSGGGNEQFF.

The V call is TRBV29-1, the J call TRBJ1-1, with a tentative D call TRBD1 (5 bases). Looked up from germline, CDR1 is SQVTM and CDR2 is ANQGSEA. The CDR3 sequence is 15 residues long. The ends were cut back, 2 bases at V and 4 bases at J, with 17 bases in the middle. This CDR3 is CSVERLGGVGTEAFF. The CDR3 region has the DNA TGCAGCGTTGAAAGACTCGGGGGAGTAGGCACTGAAGCTTTCTTT.

The CDR3 DNA follows: TGTGCCAGTTTGAGGGGGTCGAGCTCCTACGAGCAGTACTTC. It encodes CASLRGSSSYEQYF. The rearrangement links TRBV28 to TRBJ2-7; D is possibly TRBD1 (6 bases). Germline V gene data show CDR1 as MDHEN and CDR2 as SYDVKM. This CDR3 spans 14 amino acids. Trimming left V 9 bases short and J 0 bases short, with 15 bases between.

The CDR3 loop reads CASSVETSGGSNEQFF. In nucleotides, the CDR3 is TGTGCCAGCAGTGTTGAAACTAGCGGGGGGTCCAATGAGCAGTTCTTC. The rearrangement links TRBV6-4 to TRBJ2-1; the match to TRBD2 covers 12 bases. The CDR3 is 16 amino acids. Germline-derived CDR1 and CDR2 are MRHNA and SNTAGT. The V segment lost 4 bases and the J segment 6 bases; nucleotides outside the gene matches: 7.

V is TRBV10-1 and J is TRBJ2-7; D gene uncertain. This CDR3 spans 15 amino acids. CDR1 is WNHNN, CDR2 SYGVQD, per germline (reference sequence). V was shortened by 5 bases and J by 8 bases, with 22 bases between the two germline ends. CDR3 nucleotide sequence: TGCGCCAGCAGTAAGTATCTGGCTACTCCTAGAAAGCAGTACTTC. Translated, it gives CASSKYLATPRKQYF.

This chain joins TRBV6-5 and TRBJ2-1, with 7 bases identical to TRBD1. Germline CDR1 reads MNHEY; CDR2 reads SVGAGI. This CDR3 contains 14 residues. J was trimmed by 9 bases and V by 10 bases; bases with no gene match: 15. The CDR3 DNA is TGTGCCACCGGCGACAGGGTAAACGTAGGTGAGCAGTTCTTC. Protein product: CATGDRVNVGEQFF.

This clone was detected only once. The CDR3, as DNA: TGCGCCAGCAGCCGGGGGACAGCAACTAATGAAAAACTGTTTTTT. Encoded protein: CASSRGTATNEKLFF. V is TRBV4-1 and J is TRBJ1-4; TRBD1 matches at 7 bases. Losses at the gene ends were 4 bases for V and 0 bases for J; bases not matched to a gene: 2. Germline CDR1 reads MGHRA; CDR2 reads YSYEKL. This CDR3 contains 15 residues.

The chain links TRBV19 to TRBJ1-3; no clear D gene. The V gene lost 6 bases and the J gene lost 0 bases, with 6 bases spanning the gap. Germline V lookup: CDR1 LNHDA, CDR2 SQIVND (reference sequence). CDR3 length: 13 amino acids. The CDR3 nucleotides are TGTGCCAGTAGCTCCAGCTCTGGAAACACCATATATTTT. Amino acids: CASSSSSGNTIYF.

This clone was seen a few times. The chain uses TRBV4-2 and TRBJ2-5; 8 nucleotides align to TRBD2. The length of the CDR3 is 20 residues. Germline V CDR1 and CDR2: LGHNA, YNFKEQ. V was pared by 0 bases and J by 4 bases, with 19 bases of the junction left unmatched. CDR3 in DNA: TGTGCCAGCAGCCAAGATAGGTCCGTTGGAGTAGCGGGGTGGGCAGAGACCCAGTACTTC. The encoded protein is CASSQDRSVGVAGWAETQYF.

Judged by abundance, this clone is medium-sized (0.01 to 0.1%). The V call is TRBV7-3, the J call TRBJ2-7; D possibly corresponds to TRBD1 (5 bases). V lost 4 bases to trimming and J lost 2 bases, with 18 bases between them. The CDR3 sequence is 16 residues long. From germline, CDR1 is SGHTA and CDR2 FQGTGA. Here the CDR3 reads CASSSPDTRNPYEQYF. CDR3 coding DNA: TGTGCCAGCAGCTCCCCGGACACCCGAAACCCCTACGAGCAGTACTTC. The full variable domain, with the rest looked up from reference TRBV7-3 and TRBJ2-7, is GAGVSQTPSNKVTEKGKYVELRCDPISGHTALYWYRQSLGQGPEFLIYFQGTGAADDSGLPNDRFFAVRPEGSVSTLKIQRTERGDSAVYLCASSSPDTRNPYEQYFGPGTRLTVT.

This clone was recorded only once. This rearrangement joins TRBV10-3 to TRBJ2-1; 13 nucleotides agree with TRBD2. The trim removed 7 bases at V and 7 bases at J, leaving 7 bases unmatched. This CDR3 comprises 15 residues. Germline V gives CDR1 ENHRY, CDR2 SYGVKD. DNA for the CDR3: TGTGCCATCACCACTAGCGGGGGGGTGGGAAATGAGCAGTTCTTC. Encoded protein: CAITTSGGVGNEQFF.

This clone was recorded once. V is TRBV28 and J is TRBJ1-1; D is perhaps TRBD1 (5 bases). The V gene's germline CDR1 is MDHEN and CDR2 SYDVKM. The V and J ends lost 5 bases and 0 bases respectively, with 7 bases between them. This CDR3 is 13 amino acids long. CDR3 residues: CASSRGLNTEAFF. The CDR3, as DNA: TGTGCCAGCAGTCGGGGGTTGAACACTGAAGCTTTCTTT.

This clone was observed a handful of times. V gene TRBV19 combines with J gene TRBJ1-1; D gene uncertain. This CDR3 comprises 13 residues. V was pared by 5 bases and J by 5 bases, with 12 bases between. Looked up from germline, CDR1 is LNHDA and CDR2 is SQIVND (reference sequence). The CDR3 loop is CASSSREGTEAFF. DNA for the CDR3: TGTGCCAGTAGTTCGCGGGAGGGTACTGAAGCTTTCTTT.

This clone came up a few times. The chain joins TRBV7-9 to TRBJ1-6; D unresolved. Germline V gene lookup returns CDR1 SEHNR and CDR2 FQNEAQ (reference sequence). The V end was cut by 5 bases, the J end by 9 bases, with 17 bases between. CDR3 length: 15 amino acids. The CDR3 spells CASSHSGDLGSPLHF. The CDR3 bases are TGTGCCAGCAGCCATTCTGGGGATTTGGGTTCACCCCTCCACTTT.